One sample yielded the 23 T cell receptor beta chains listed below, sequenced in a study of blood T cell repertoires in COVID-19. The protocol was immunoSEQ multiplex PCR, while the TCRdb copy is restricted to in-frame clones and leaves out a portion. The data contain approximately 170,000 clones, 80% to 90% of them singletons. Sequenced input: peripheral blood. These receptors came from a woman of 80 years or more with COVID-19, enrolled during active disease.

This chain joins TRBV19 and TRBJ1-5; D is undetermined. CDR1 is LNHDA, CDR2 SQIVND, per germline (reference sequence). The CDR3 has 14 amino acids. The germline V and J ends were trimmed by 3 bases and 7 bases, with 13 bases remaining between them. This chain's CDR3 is CASSIVAPGQPQHF. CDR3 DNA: TGTGCCAGTAGTATTGTGGCCCCCGGGCAGCCCCAGCATTTT.

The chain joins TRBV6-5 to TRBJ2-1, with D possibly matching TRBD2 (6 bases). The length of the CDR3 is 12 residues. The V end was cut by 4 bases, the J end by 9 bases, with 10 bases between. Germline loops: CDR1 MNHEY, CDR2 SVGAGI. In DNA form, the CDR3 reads TGTGCCAGCAGTTTCCAGGGAGGTGAGCAGTTCTTC. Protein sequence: CASSFQGGEQFF.

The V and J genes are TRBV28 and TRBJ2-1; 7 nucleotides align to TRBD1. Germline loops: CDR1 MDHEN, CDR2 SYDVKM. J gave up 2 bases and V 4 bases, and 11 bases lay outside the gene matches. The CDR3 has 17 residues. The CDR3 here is CASSSTIHRGTYNEQFF. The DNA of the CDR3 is TGTGCCAGCAGTTCAACCATCCACAGGGGCACCTACAATGAGCAGTTCTTC. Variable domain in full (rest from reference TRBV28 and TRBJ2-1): DVKVTQSSRYLVKRTGEKVFLECVQDMDHENMFWYRQDPGLGLRLIYFSYDVKMKEKGDIPEGYSVSREKKERFSLILESASTNQTSMYLCASSSTIHRGTYNEQFFGPGTRLTVL.

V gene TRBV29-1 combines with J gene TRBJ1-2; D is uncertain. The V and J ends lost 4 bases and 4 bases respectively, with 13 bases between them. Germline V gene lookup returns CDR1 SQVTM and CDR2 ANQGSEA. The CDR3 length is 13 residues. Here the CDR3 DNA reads TGCAGCGTTGGACTCGGAGGGTCCTATGGCTACACCTTC. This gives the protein CSVGLGGSYGYTF.

The CDR3 is CASRGTGGVQYF. CDR3 bases: TGTGCCAGCAGGGGGACAGGGGGCGTGCAGTACTTC. This chain connects TRBV6-5 to TRBJ2-7; 12 bases agree with TRBD1. The CDR3 sequence is 12 residues long. The J segment lost 9 bases and the V segment lost 6 bases, leaving 3 bases of the junction unmatched. Germline V gene data show CDR1 as MNHEY and CDR2 as SVGAGI.

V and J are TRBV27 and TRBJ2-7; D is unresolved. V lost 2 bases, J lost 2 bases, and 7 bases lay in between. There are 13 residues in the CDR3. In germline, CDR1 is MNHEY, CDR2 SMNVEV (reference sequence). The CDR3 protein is CASSLSIPYEQYF. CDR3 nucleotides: TGTGCCAGCAGTTTAAGCATTCCCTACGAGCAGTACTTC.

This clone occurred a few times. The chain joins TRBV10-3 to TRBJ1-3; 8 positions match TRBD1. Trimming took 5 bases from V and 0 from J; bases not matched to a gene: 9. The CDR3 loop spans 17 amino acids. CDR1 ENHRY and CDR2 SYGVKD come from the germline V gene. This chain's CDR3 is CAISTQTGAPSGNTIYF. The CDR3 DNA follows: TGTGCCATCAGTACTCAGACAGGGGCTCCCTCTGGAAACACCATATATTTT.

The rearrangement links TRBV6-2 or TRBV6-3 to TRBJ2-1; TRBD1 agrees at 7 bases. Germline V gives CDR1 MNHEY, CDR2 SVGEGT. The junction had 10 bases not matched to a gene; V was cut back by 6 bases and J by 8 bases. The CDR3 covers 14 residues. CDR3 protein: CASSGTERRDEQFF. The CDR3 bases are TGTGCCAGCAGCGGGACAGAGCGTAGGGATGAGCAGTTCTTC.

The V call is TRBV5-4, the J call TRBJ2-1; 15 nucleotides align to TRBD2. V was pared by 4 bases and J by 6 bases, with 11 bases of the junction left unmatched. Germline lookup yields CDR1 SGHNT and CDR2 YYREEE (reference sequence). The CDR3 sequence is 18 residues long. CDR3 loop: CASSLERTSGGAGNEQFF. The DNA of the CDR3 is TGTGCCAGCAGCCTAGAAAGGACTAGCGGGGGGGCCGGCAATGAGCAGTTCTTC.

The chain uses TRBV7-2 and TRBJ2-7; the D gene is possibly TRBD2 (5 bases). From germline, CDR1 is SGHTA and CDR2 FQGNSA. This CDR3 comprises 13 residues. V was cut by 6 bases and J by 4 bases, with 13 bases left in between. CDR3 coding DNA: TGTGCCAGCAGACTCGAGGGTACGTACGAGCAGTACTTC. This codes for CASRLEGTYEQYF.

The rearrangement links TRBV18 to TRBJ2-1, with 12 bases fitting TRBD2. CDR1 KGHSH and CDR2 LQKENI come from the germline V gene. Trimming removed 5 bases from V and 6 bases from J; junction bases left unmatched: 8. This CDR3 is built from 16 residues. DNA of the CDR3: TGTGCCAGCTCAAGGACTAGCGGGATGTTGGTCAATGAGCAGTTCTTC. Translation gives CASSRTSGMLVNEQFF. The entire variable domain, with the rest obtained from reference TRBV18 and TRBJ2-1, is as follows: NAGVMQNPRHLVRRRGQEARLRCSPMKGHSHVYWYRQLPEEGLKFMVYLQKENIIDESGMPKERFSAEFPKEGPSILRIQQVVRGDSAAYFCASSRTSGMLVNEQFFGPGTRLTVL.

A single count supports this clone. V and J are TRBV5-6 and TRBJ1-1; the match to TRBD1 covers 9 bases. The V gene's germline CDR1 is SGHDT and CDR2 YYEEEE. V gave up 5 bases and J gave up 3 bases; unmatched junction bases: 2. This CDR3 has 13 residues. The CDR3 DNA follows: TGTGCCAGCAGTTGGACAGGGGACACTGAAGCTTTCTTT. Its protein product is CASSWTGDTEAFF. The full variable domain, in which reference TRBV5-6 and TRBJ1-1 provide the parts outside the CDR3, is DAGVTQSPTHLIKTRGQQVTLRCSPKSGHDTVSWYQQALGQGPQFIFQYYEEEERQRGNFPDRFSGHQFPNYSSELNVNALLLGDSALYLCASSWTGDTEAFFGQGTRLTVV.

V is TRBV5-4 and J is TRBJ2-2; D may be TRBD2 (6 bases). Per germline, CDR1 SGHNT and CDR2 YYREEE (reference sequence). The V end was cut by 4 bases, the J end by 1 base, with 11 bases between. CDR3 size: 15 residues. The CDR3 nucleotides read TGTGCCAGCAGCCTTCAGGGACTGAACACCGGGGAGCTGTTTTTT. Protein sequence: CASSLQGLNTGELFF.

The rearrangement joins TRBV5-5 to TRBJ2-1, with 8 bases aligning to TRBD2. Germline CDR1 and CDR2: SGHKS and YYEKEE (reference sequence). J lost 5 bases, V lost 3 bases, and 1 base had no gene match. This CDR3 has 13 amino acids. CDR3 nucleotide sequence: TGTGCCAGCAGCTCACTAGCGGACAATGAGCAGTTCTTC. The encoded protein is CASSSLADNEQFF. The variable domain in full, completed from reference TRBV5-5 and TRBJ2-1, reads DAGVTQSPTHLIKTRGQQVTLRCSPISGHKSVSWYQQVLGQGPQFIFQYYEKEERGRGNFPDRFSARQFPNYSSELNVNALLLGDSALYLCASSSLADNEQFFGPGTRLTVL.

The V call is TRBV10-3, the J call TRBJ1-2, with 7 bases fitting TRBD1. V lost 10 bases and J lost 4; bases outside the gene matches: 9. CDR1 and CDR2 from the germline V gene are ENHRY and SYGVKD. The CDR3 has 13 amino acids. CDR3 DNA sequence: TGTGCCACCACCGGGACAGCCCCCTATGGCTACACCTTC. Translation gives CATTGTAPYGYTF.

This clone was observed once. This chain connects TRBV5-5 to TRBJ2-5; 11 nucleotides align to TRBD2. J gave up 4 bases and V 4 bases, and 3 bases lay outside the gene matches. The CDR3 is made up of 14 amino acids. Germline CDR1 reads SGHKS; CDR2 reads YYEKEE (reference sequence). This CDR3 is CASSNLAGGETQYF. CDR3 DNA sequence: TGTGCCAGCAGCAATCTAGCGGGAGGAGAGACCCAGTACTTC. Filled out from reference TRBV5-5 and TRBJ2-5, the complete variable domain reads DAGVTQSPTHLIKTRGQQVTLRCSPISGHKSVSWYQQVLGQGPQFIFQYYEKEERGRGNFPDRFSARQFPNYSSELNVNALLLGDSALYLCASSNLAGGETQYFGPGTRLLVL.

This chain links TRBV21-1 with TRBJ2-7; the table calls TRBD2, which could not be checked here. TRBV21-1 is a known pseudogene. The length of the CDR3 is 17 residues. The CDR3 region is CASSKPAVGLAGDKRYF. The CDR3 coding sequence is TGTGCCAGCAGCAAACCCGCGGTAGGACTAGCGGGGGATAAACGGTACTTC.

CDR3 protein: CAISDRGPHEQYF. DNA of the CDR3: TGTGCCATCAGTGACAGGGGCCCCCACGAGCAGTACTTC. The chain has TRBV10-3 and TRBJ2-7, with D tentatively TRBD1 (6 bases). Germline CDR1 and CDR2: ENHRY and SYGVKD. This CDR3 contains 13 residues. V lost 3 bases, J lost 5 bases, and 11 bases lay in between.

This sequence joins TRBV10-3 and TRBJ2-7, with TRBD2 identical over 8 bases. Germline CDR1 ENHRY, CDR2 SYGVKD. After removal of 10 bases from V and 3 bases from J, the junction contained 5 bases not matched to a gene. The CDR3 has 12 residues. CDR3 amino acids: CATAGTSYEQYF. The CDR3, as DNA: TGTGCCACCGCCGGGACTAGCTACGAGCAGTACTTC.

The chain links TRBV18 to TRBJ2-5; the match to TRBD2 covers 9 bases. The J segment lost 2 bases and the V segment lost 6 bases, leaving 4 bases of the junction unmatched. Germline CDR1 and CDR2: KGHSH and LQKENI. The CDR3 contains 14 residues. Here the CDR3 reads CASSRLAEQETQYF. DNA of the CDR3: TGTGCCAGCTCGCGACTAGCGGAGCAAGAGACCCAGTACTTC.

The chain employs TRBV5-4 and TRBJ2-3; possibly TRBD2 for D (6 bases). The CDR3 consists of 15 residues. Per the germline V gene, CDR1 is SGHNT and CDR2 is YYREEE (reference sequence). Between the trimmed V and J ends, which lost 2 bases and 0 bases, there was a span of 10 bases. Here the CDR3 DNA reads TGTGCCAGCAGCTTCCGGACTACTAGCACAGATACGCAGTATTTT. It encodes CASSFRTTSTDTQYF. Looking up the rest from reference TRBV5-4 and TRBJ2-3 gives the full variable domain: ETGVTQSPTHLIKTRGQQVTLRCSSQSGHNTVSWYQQALGQGPQFIFQYYREEENGRGNFPPRFSGLQFPNYSSELNVNALELDDSALYLCASSFRTTSTDTQYFGPGTRLTVL.

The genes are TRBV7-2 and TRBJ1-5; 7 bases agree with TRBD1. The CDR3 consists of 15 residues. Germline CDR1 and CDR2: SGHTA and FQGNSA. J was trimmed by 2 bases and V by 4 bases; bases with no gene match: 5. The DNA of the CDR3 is TGTGCCAGCAGCTCAGGGGGGCAGGGCAATCAGCCCCAGCATTTT. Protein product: CASSSGGQGNQPQHF.

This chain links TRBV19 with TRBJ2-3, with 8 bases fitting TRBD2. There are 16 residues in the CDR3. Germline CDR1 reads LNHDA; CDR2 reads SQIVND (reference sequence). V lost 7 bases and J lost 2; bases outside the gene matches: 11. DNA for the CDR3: TGTGCCAGTAAATGGTCGGCGGGGGGCTACACAGATACGCAGTATTTT. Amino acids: CASKWSAGGYTDTQYF.